These T cell receptor beta chains were read from a single sample in a study of control samples from healthy donors and cancer patients. Sequencing was performed with immunoSEQ multiplex PCR; in TCRdb, only in-frame clones are kept and a portion is missing. The sample lists 120,000 or so clones, approximately 87% occurring once. Sequences were obtained from PBMCs. These receptors were taken from a woman between 55 and 75 years old with lung cancer. Each CDR3 is given with its conserved first and last residue. D genes are given only for firm matches. Clone size is shown for a subset of rows, as once, few, many or a class of expanded clone.

V gene: TRBV7-8
J gene: TRBJ2-2
D gene: -
clone size: -
CDR3 protein: CASSLMDRANTGELFF
CDR3 DNA: TGTGCCAGCAGCCTCATGGACAGAGCAAACACCGGGGAGCTGTTTTTT

V gene: TRBV6-6
J gene: TRBJ1-2
D gene: -
clone size: once
CDR3 protein: CASSYGAAGRGYTF
CDR3 DNA: TGTGCCAGCAGTTACGGGGCGGCAGGGCGAGGCTACACCTTC

V gene: TRBV12-3/TRBV12-4
J gene: TRBJ2-3
D gene: -
clone size: -
CDR3 protein: CASSPLGQSGQYF
CDR3 DNA: TGTGCCAGCAGTCCCTTAGGACAGAGCGGGCAGTATTTT

V gene: TRBV2
J gene: TRBJ1-2
D gene: TRBD1
clone size: -
CDR3 protein: CASSEGWTGGYGYTF
CDR3 DNA: TGTGCCAGCAGTGAAGGTTGGACAGGGGGCTATGGCTACACCTTC

V gene: TRBV7-9
J gene: TRBJ2-1
D gene: -
clone size: -
CDR3 protein: CASSLGAGGYNEQFF
CDR3 DNA: TGTGCCAGCAGCTTAGGGGCTGGAGGGTACAATGAGCAGTTCTTC

V gene: TRBV7-2
J gene: TRBJ1-2
D gene: -
clone size: few
CDR3 protein: CASSFEWDNGYTF
CDR3 DNA: TGTGCCAGCAGCTTCGAGTGGGACAACGGCTACACCTTC

V gene: TRBV19
J gene: TRBJ2-5
D gene: -
clone size: -
CDR3 protein: CASSDRETQYF
CDR3 DNA: TGTGCCAGTAGCGATAGGGAGACCCAGTACTTC

V gene: TRBV19
J gene: TRBJ1-2
D gene: TRBD1
clone size: -
CDR3 protein: CASSTRQGASNYGYTF
CDR3 DNA: TGTGCCAGTAGTACTCGACAGGGGGCCTCTAACTATGGCTACACCTTC

V gene: TRBV5-1
J gene: TRBJ2-1
D gene: TRBD2
clone size: once
CDR3 protein: CASSLRRLAGAYNEQFF
CDR3 DNA: TGCGCCAGCAGCTTGAGACGACTAGCGGGGGCTTACAATGAGCAGTTCTTC

V gene: TRBV11-2
J gene: TRBJ1-5
D gene: -
clone size: -
CDR3 protein: CASSLESGGNQPQHF
CDR3 DNA: TGTGCCAGCAGCTTAGAAAGCGGAGGGAATCAGCCCCAGCATTTT

V gene: TRBV5-8
J gene: TRBJ2-7
D gene: TRBD1
clone size: -
CDR3 protein: CASSWTGGVVYEQYF
CDR3 DNA: TGTGCCAGCAGTTGGACAGGGGGCGTCGTCTACGAGCAGTACTTC

V gene: TRBV11-1
J gene: TRBJ1-6
D gene: TRBD1
clone size: -
CDR3 protein: CASSQGQGRTSPLHF
CDR3 DNA: TGTGCCAGCAGCCAAGGACAGGGGAGAACTTCACCCCTCCACTTT

V gene: TRBV2
J gene: TRBJ2-2
D gene: -
clone size: once
CDR3 protein: CASTYFSTDTGELFF
CDR3 DNA: TGTGCCAGCACCTATTTTTCGACCGACACCGGGGAGCTGTTTTTT

V gene: TRBV6-5
J gene: TRBJ1-4
D gene: -
clone size: -
CDR3 protein: CASSPGVLEKLFF
CDR3 DNA: TGTGCCAGCAGTCCCGGAGTCCTTGAAAAACTGTTTTTT

V gene: TRBV7-9
J gene: TRBJ2-3
D gene: TRBD1
clone size: -
CDR3 protein: CASSSGQGHTDTQYF
CDR3 DNA: TGTGCCAGCAGCTCCGGACAGGGACACACAGATACGCAGTATTTT

V gene: TRBV7-3
J gene: TRBJ1-1
D gene: -
clone size: -
CDR3 protein: CASSLGPGLNTEAFF
CDR3 DNA: TGTGCCAGCAGCTTAGGACCAGGGTTGAACACTGAAGCTTTCTTT

V gene: TRBV4-1
J gene: TRBJ1-5
D gene: -
clone size: -
CDR3 protein: CASSPVAGGYDQPQHF
CDR3 DNA: TGCGCCAGCAGCCCGGTTGCCGGGGGATACGATCAGCCCCAGCATTTT

V gene: TRBV19
J gene: TRBJ1-1
D gene: -
clone size: few
CDR3 protein: CASSTGWGGPNTEAFF
CDR3 DNA: TGTGCCAGTAGTACTGGTTGGGGAGGCCCGAACACTGAAGCTTTCTTT

V gene: TRBV11-3
J gene: TRBJ2-7
D gene: TRBD1
clone size: -
CDR3 protein: CASSTSGQGGRYSYEQYF
CDR3 DNA: TGTGCCAGCAGCACATCGGGACAGGGAGGACGATACTCCTACGAGCAGTACTTC

V gene: TRBV18
J gene: TRBJ2-3
D gene: -
clone size: -
CDR3 protein: CASSPPAATDTQYF
CDR3 DNA: TGTGCCAGCTCACCCCCGGCGGCGACAGATACGCAGTATTTT

V gene: TRBV9
J gene: TRBJ1-1
D gene: TRBD1
clone size: -
CDR3 protein: CASSAHGGTGSAEAFF
CDR3 DNA: TGTGCCAGCAGCGCTCACGGAGGGACAGGGTCCGCTGAAGCTTTCTTT

V gene: TRBV7-2
J gene: TRBJ2-2
D gene: -
clone size: -
CDR3 protein: CASSLVTGRTGELFF
CDR3 DNA: TGTGCCAGCAGCTTAGTGACGGGGAGAACCGGGGAGCTGTTTTTT